This record covers a single TCR beta chain. These data originate in a study of OX40 agonist ivuxolimab in advanced cancers. Method: immunoSEQ multiplex PCR; TCRdb's copy keeps in-frame clones and lacks some. The table records roughly 100,000 clones, 90% of them present only once. The CDR3 is 17 residues long. V trimming: 3 bases; J trimming: 0 bases; junction bases outside the gene matches: 7. Germline CDR1 reads SGHNT; CDR2 reads YYREEE (reference sequence). This chain links TRBV5-4 with TRBJ2-5; 11 bases fit TRBD2. The receptor was isolated from an adult with an advanced solid tumor such as melanoma, head and neck, liver or kidney cancer. This material consisted of CD4+ or CD8+ T cells sorted from blood, taken in a trial of the OX40 agonist ivuxolimab. As DNA, the CDR3 is TGTGCCAGCAGCTCCGGGACTAGCGGCCCGAACCAAGAGACCCAGTACTTC. Encoded protein: CASSSGTSGPNQETQYF.